One sample yielded the 5 T cell receptor beta chains listed below, sequenced in a study of response to subunit inactivated influenza vaccine. Using its own MiXCR run on the RT-PCR reads, TCRdb lists one record per CDR3 protein. Among 500,000 or so distinct CDR3 sequences listed, about 15% were seen once. Here the sequenced sample was CD4+ T cells sorted from PBMCs, taken about 23 months after vaccination. The receptors were gathered from a man in his fifties or sixties who received an inactivated influenza vaccine.

As DNA, the CDR3 is TGTGCCAGCAGCTTAGCGAGACTAGCGTCGAATGAGCAGTTCTTC. Translating gives CASSLARLASNEQFF. This chain joins TRBV7-6 and TRBJ2-1, with 8 positions matching TRBD2. J gave up 7 bases and V 0 bases, and 5 bases lay outside the gene matches. The germline gives CDR1 SGHVS, CDR2 FNYEAQ. The CDR3 spans 15 residues.

V is TRBV3-1 and J is TRBJ2-5; D may correspond to TRBD1 or TRBD2 (5 bases each). This CDR3 is 13 amino acids long. The V end was cut by 8 bases, the J end by 7 bases, with 17 bases between. Germline values: CDR1 LGHDT, CDR2 YNNKEL (reference sequence). The CDR3 is CASSQGTAGTQYF. The CDR3 DNA sequence: TGTGCCAGCTCCCAAGGGACGGCGGGGACCCAGTACTTC.

The V call is TRBV3-1, the J call TRBJ2-5; D is ambiguous. This CDR3 contains 16 residues. Trimming pared 0 bases from V and 1 base from J, leaving 12 bases between. CDR1 is LGHDT, CDR2 YNNKEL, per germline (reference sequence). The CDR3 is CASSQEPLRFQETQYF. The CDR3 DNA reads as TGTGCCAGCAGCCAAGAGCCCCTCCGTTTCCAAGAGACCCAGTACTTC.

The CDR3 sequence: CSARTSGRNHNEQFF. DNA of the CDR3: TGCAGTGCCAGGACTAGCGGGAGGAACCACAATGAGCAGTTCTTC. The chain employs TRBV20-1 and TRBJ2-1; TRBD2 matches at 14 bases. Trimming took 6 bases from V and 5 from J; bases not matched to a gene: 6. Germline CDR1 DFQATT, CDR2 SNEGSKA (reference sequence). The CDR3 spans 15 residues.

This clonotype was counted only a few times. The V call is TRBV14, the J call TRBJ2-7; D is uncertain. Germline-derived CDR1 and CDR2 are SGHDN and FVKESK. Between the trimmed V and J ends, which lost 0 bases and 2 bases, there was a span of 14 bases. The length of the CDR3 is 16 residues. CDR3 nucleotides: TGTGCCAGCAGCCAAGAACTGGGGTATTACCCCTACGAGCAGTACTTC. This encodes CASSQELGYYPYEQYF. The full variable domain, with the rest looked up from reference TRBV14 and TRBJ2-7, is EAGVTQFPSHSVIEKGQTVTLRCDPISGHDNLYWYRRVMGKEIKFLLHFVKESKQDESGMPNNRFLAERTGGTYSTLKVQPAELEDSGVYFCASSQELGYYPYEQYFGPGTRLTVT.